The 28 T cell receptor beta chains below were found in one sample sequenced in a study of shared clonotypes between healthy human individuals. Sequenced by immunoSEQ multiplex PCR; TCRdb stores in-frame clones only, minus some. This table has fewer than 850,000 clones, 90% appearing once. The sequenced material came from memory CD8+ T cells from PBMCs. Indicated subset: CD45RO+ cells pooled with CCR7-negative TemRA cells. These receptors were taken from a man between 18 and 29 years old in good health. Some clones in this sample may be carry-over from other donors' samples.

The rearrangement joins TRBV29-1 to TRBJ1-2, with 9 bases identical to TRBD1. Germline V gene sequence: CDR1 SQVTM, CDR2 ANQGSEA. V lost 2 bases to trimming and J lost 4 bases; unmatched junction nucleotides: 17. The CDR3 loop spans 18 amino acids. The CDR3 sequence: CSVEYRGQVLPFPYGYTF. The CDR3 bases are TGCAGCGTTGAATACAGGGGGCAAGTTTTGCCATTTCCCTATGGCTACACCTTC.

The chain couples TRBV7-9 to TRBJ1-2, with 8 positions matching TRBD1. The CDR3 contains 14 residues. Germline V CDR1 and CDR2: SEHNR, FQNEAQ (reference sequence). V gave up 4 bases and J gave up 4 bases; unmatched junction bases: 5. CDR3 in DNA: TGTGCCAGCAGCTCACTAGACAGGGGCTATGGCTACACCTTC. It translates to CASSSLDRGYGYTF. Drawing the rest from reference TRBV7-9 and TRBJ1-2, the complete variable domain is DTGVSQNPRHKITKRGQNVTFRCDPISEHNRLYWYRQTLGQGPEFLTYFQNEAQLEKSRLLSDRFSAERPKGSFSTLEIQRTEQGDSAMYLCASSSLDRGYGYTFGSGTRLTVV.

CDR3 amino acids: CASSQGTGLYSNQPQHF. DNA for the CDR3: TGTGCCAGCAGCCAAGGGACAGGGCTTTATAGCAATCAGCCCCAGCATTTT. The J gene is TRBJ1-5, the V gene TRBV4-2, with 8 positions matching TRBD1. Losses at the gene ends were 1 base for V and 0 bases for J; bases not matched to a gene: 5. Germline V CDR1 and CDR2: LGHNA, YNFKEQ. The CDR3 has 17 amino acids.

This rearrangement joins TRBV27 to TRBJ2-5; TRBD1 is a possible D gene (5 bases). The CDR3 spans 13 residues. Germline CDR1 and CDR2: MNHEY and SMNVEV (reference sequence). The CDR3 sequence: CASSSDSQETQYF. Here the CDR3 DNA reads TGTGCGAGCTCATCTGACAGCCAAGAGACCCAGTACTTC.

The rearrangement joins TRBV4-3 to TRBJ2-1; 11 nucleotides match TRBD2. V trimming: 4 bases; J trimming: 8 bases; junction bases outside the gene matches: 10. The length of the CDR3 is 16 residues. Germline-derived CDR1 and CDR2 are LGHNA and YSLEER. CDR3 in DNA: TGCGCCAGCAGCCTCAGACTAGCGGGACCCTTTGATGAGCAGTTCTTC. Translated, it gives CASSLRLAGPFDEQFF.

The CDR3 here is CASSLIREGRPDTQYF. CDR3 nucleotides: TGTGCCAGCAGCTTAATTCGGGAGGGACGCCCAGATACGCAGTATTTT. The chain links TRBV7-9 to TRBJ2-3; the match to TRBD2 covers 8 bases. Germline lookup yields CDR1 SEHNR and CDR2 FQNEAQ (reference sequence). This CDR3 spans 16 amino acids. V lost 2 bases, J lost 4 bases, and 8 bases stayed unmatched.

This sequence joins TRBV12-5 and TRBJ2-2, with D possibly matching TRBD1 (6 bases). The V gene's germline CDR1 is LGHNT and CDR2 FRNRAP. CDR3 length: 16 amino acids. Trimming stripped 2 bases from V and 1 base from J, with 11 bases between. The CDR3 coding sequence is TGTGCTAGTGGTTTGACGACAGGAGAGAACACCGGGGAGCTGTTTTTT. Protein: CASGLTTGENTGELFF.

V and J are TRBV19 and TRBJ1-4; 7 bases fit TRBD1. This CDR3 comprises 15 residues. The V gene's germline CDR1 is LNHDA and CDR2 SQIVND (reference sequence). Trimming removed 2 bases from V and 6 bases from J; junction bases left unmatched: 6. CDR3 protein: CASSIIQGSDEKLFF. DNA of the CDR3: TGTGCCAGTAGTATAATACAGGGGTCTGATGAAAAACTGTTTTTT.

This chain joins TRBV28 and TRBJ2-7, with D possibly matching TRBD2 (7 bases). Trimming pared 6 bases from V and 3 bases from J, leaving 33 bases between. CDR1 is MDHEN, CDR2 SYDVKM, per germline. This CDR3 has 20 residues. This CDR3 is CASSPLGAGGSNPHRYEQYF. CDR3 nucleotide sequence: TGTGCCAGCAGCCCCCTGGGGGCCGGGGGGTCCAACCCACACCGCTACGAGCAGTACTTC. Using reference TRBV28 and TRBJ2-7 for the parts outside the CDR3, the full variable domain is DVKVTQSSRYLVKRTGEKVFLECVQDMDHENMFWYRQDPGLGLRLIYFSYDVKMKEKGDIPEGYSVSREKKERFSLILESASTNQTSMYLCASSPLGAGGSNPHRYEQYFGPGTRLTVT.

This chain links TRBV27 with TRBJ1-1; no clear D. Germline-derived CDR1 and CDR2 are MNHEY and SMNVEV (reference sequence). This CDR3 region has 14 residues. Trimming removed 5 bases from V and 4 bases from J, with 14 bases in between. The CDR3 DNA reads TGTGCCAGCAGTCCGACCGGTTCGGGCACTGAAGCTTTCTTT. Protein sequence: CASSPTGSGTEAFF.

V and J are TRBV15 and TRBJ2-1, with TRBD2 identical over 9 bases. The V gene's germline CDR1 is LNHNV and CDR2 YYDKDF (reference sequence). J gave up 6 bases and V 3 bases, and 9 bases lay outside the gene matches. The CDR3 consists of 16 residues. In DNA form, the CDR3 reads TGTGCCACCAGCAGCGACCTAGCGGGGAGAGGCAATGAGCAGTTCTTC. Translation: CATSSDLAGRGNEQFF.

The V call is TRBV4-1, the J call TRBJ2-7, with unresolved D. Germline V gene sequence: CDR1 MGHRA, CDR2 YSYEKL. Trimming stripped 0 bases from V and 5 bases from J, with 5 bases between. The CDR3 totals 12 residues. CDR3 DNA sequence: TGCGCCAGCAGCCAAGATCGGGACGAGCAGTACTTC. Translated, it gives CASSQDRDEQYF.

The V call is TRBV6-5, the J call TRBJ1-3; no clear D. The CDR3 loop spans 13 amino acids. V lost 0 bases to trimming and J lost 4 bases, with 4 bases between them. The V gene's germline CDR1 is MNHEY and CDR2 SVGAGI. For the CDR3, the DNA is TGTGCCAGCAGTTACTCGGAAGGAAACACCATATATTTT. This gives the protein CASSYSEGNTIYF.

V and J are TRBV28 and TRBJ2-7; 9 bases align to TRBD2. This CDR3 is 18 amino acids long. The junction had 18 bases not matched to a gene; V was cut back by 7 bases and J by 2 bases. Germline CDR1 MDHEN, CDR2 SYDVKM. CDR3 sequence (DNA): TGTGCCAGCACCTGGAGGGCGGGAGGGCCAGGGGGAGCCTACGAGCAGTACTTC. Amino acids: CASTWRAGGPGGAYEQYF.

The J gene is TRBJ1-2, the V gene TRBV7-9, with 9 nucleotides matching TRBD1. The junction had 11 bases not matched to a gene; V was cut back by 8 bases and J by 7 bases. The germline V gene has CDR1 SEHNR and CDR2 FQNEAQ (reference sequence). The CDR3 runs 14 residues. The CDR3 loop is CASGDTGGIGGYTF. CDR3 DNA: TGTGCCAGCGGCGATACAGGGGGCATAGGTGGCTACACCTTC.

The chain combines TRBV7-9 with TRBJ2-5; 7 positions match TRBD1. Trimming at V came to 5 bases and at J to 3 bases, leaving 3 bases not matched to a gene. The CDR3 consists of 13 residues. Germline CDR1 SEHNR, CDR2 FQNEAQ (reference sequence). CDR3 residues: CASSPGTEETQYF. Written as DNA, the CDR3 is TGTGCCAGCAGCCCGGGGACAGAAGAGACCCAGTACTTC.

As DNA, the CDR3 is TGTGCCAGCAGTTCGACCGGGACAGGGTACACTGAAGCTTTCTTT. Translated: CASSSTGTGYTEAFF. The chain combines TRBV5-4 with TRBJ1-1; 9 bases fit TRBD1. With V trimmed by 5 bases and J by 3 bases, 8 bases remained unmatched. The CDR3 totals 15 residues. CDR1 is SGHNT and CDR2 is YYREEE in the germline V gene (reference sequence). Complete variable domain (other parts from reference TRBV5-4 and TRBJ1-1): ETGVTQSPTHLIKTRGQQVTLRCSSQSGHNTVSWYQQALGQGPQFIFQYYREEENGRGNFPPRFSGLQFPNYSSELNVNALELDDSALYLCASSSTGTGYTEAFFGQGTRLTVV.

This rearrangement joins TRBV6-5 to TRBJ1-2, with 10 bases aligning to TRBD1. V was clipped by 2 bases and J by 5 bases; unmatched bases: 2. The CDR3 sequence is 14 residues long. The germline gives CDR1 MNHEY, CDR2 SVGAGI. CDR3 loop: CASSYADRGYGYTF. As DNA, the CDR3 is TGTGCCAGCAGTTACGCGGACAGGGGGTATGGCTACACCTTC.

The chain has TRBV28 and TRBJ2-1, with D possibly being TRBD2 (6 bases). This CDR3 is built from 15 residues. From germline, CDR1 is MDHEN and CDR2 SYDVKM. Trimming removed 10 bases from V and 2 bases from J, with 18 bases in between. Here the CDR3 DNA reads TGTGCCACCCATTCTGGAGGGTGGCCCTACAATGAGCAGTTCTTC. Translated, it gives CATHSGGWPYNEQFF.

The DNA for the CDR3 is TGCGCCACCGCCAACACGGACTTAACCTACGAGCAGTACTTC. Protein: CATANTDLTYEQYF. The V gene is TRBV10-2, the J gene TRBJ2-7; tentative D call: TRBD2 (5 bases). CDR1 and CDR2 from the germline V gene are WSHSY and SAAADI. The CDR3 loop spans 14 amino acids. V was trimmed by 10 bases and J by 2 bases, leaving 18 bases between them.

The chain is built from TRBV7-9 and TRBJ2-7; possibly TRBD1 for D (6 bases). With 4 bases removed from V and 2 bases from J, the gap between germline ends came to 18 bases. CDR1 and CDR2 from the germline V gene are SEHNR and FQNEAQ (reference sequence). This CDR3 spans 16 amino acids. For the CDR3, the DNA is TGTGCCAGCAGCTCCCCGCCGGGGACAATAGCCTACGAGCAGTACTTC. Protein sequence: CASSSPPGTIAYEQYF.

The genes are TRBV11-2 and TRBJ1-2; D may be TRBD1 (6 bases). The V end was cut by 5 bases, the J end by 8 bases, with 18 bases between. Per the germline V gene, CDR1 is SGHAT and CDR2 is FQNNGV. The CDR3 length is 14 residues. CDR3: CASSPRGTLGGYTF. For the CDR3, the DNA is TGTGCCAGCAGCCCAAGGGGGACCCTAGGAGGCTACACCTTC.

As DNA, the CDR3 is TGTGCCAGCAGCCTCAAATACAATGAGCAGTTCTTC. Residues: CASSLKYNEQFF. V and J are TRBV7-6 and TRBJ2-1, with D unresolved. This CDR3 is built from 12 residues. Trimming cost V 5 bases and J 4 bases, with 6 bases left between them. Per the germline V gene, CDR1 is SGHVS and CDR2 is FNYEAQ.

This chain links TRBV15 with TRBJ2-7; D tentatively reads TRBD1 or TRBD2 (6 bases each). Germline CDR1 is LNHNV and CDR2 is YYDKDF (reference sequence). This CDR3 comprises 12 residues. V was clipped by 6 bases and J by 3 bases, with 9 bases between them. The CDR3 DNA follows: TGTGCCACCAGGGGGGGCGGCTACGAGCAGTACTTC. This sequence encodes CATRGGGYEQYF.

This clone is a singleton in its sample. The chain has TRBV5-6 and TRBJ2-7, with D perhaps being TRBD1 or TRBD2 (5 bases each). Trimming left V 2 bases short and J 4 bases short, with 19 bases between. CDR3 size: 16 residues. Germline V gives CDR1 SGHDT, CDR2 YYEEEE. The CDR3 region is CASSFLSAGTNYEQYF. The CDR3 nucleotides are TGTGCCAGCAGCTTTTTATCGGCCGGGACGAATTACGAGCAGTACTTC.

The chain employs TRBV7-9 and TRBJ2-7; D uncertain. The CDR3 contains 13 residues. Germline values: CDR1 SEHNR, CDR2 FQNEAQ (reference sequence). The V gene lost 1 base and the J gene lost 5 bases, with 9 bases spanning the gap. The CDR3 loop is CASSLENRHEQYF. The CDR3 bases are TGTGCCAGCAGCTTAGAGAACAGACACGAGCAGTACTTC.

This chain connects TRBV7-9 to TRBJ2-7; 8 nucleotides line up with TRBD1. Per germline, CDR1 SEHNR and CDR2 FQNEAQ (reference sequence). With V trimmed by 5 bases and J by 0 bases, 6 bases remained unmatched. The CDR3 runs to 15 residues. CDR3 sequence: CASSQGAGPSYEQYF. For the CDR3, the DNA is TGTGCCAGCAGCCAGGGGGCGGGGCCCTCCTACGAGCAGTACTTC.

The J gene is TRBJ2-6, the V gene TRBV7-9, with a possible D match to TRBD1 (6 bases). This CDR3 region has 16 residues. Deletions cut 1 base from V and 4 bases from J, with 11 bases between. CDR1 and CDR2 (germline): SEHNR, FQNEAQ (reference sequence). CDR3 loop: CASSLDLGGGANVLTF. In DNA form, the CDR3 reads TGTGCCAGCAGCTTAGATTTAGGGGGAGGGGCCAACGTCCTGACTTTC.